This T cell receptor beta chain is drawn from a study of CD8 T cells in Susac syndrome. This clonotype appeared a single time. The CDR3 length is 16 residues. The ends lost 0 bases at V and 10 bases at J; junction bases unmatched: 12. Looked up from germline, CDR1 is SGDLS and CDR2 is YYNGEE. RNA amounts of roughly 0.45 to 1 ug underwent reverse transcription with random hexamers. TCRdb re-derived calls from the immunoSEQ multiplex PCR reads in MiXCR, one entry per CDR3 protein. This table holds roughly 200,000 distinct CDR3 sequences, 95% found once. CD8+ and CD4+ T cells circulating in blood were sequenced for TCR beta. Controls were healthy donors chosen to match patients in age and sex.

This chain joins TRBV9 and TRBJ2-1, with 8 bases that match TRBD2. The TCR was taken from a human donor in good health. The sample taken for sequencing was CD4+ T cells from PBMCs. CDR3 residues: CASSVDPGGSTGEQFF. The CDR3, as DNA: TGTGCCAGCAGCGTAGATCCGGGAGGGTCAACAGGGGAGCAGTTCTTC.